A selection of T cell receptor beta chains follows, all from one sample in a study of STAT5B mutations in CD4+ large granular lymphocyte leukemia. Clones were sequenced by immunoSEQ multiplex PCR, and TCRdb holds only the in-frame ones, with some missing. Here the sample spans fewer than 30,000 clones, approximately 84% being singletons. Sequenced: CD4+ T cells from blood buffy coats. The receptors originated from a human donor in good health. Each CDR3 is given with its conserved first and last residue. D genes are given only for firm matches. Size values are once, few and many counts, or a class for expanded clones, and some rows have none.

cdr3_aa: CATVGEQYF; cdr3_nt: TGTGCCACGGTAGGTGAGCAGTACTTC; d_call: NA; clone_size: NA; j_call: TRBJ2-7; v_call: TRBV7-9
cdr3_aa: CASSSEGVGNQPQHF; cdr3_nt: TGTGCCAGCAGTAGCGAGGGGGTCGGCAATCAGCCCCAGCATTTT; d_call: NA; clone_size: few; j_call: TRBJ1-5; v_call: TRBV2
cdr3_aa: CAISESGQYEQYF; cdr3_nt: TGTGCCATCAGTGAGTCGGGACAGTACGAGCAGTACTTC; d_call: TRBD1; clone_size: few; j_call: TRBJ2-7; v_call: TRBV10-3
cdr3_aa: CASKGQPNEKLFF; cdr3_nt: TGTGCCAGCAAAGGACAGCCTAATGAAAAACTGTTTTTT; d_call: NA; clone_size: NA; j_call: TRBJ1-4; v_call: TRBV6-1
cdr3_aa: CASRPGGPNTEAFF; cdr3_nt: TGTGCCAGCAGACCCGGGGGGCCGAACACTGAAGCTTTCTTT; d_call: NA; clone_size: NA; j_call: TRBJ1-1; v_call: TRBV28
cdr3_aa: CASRTSGGANVLTF; cdr3_nt: TGTGCCAGTAGAACCTCTGGGGGGGCCAACGTCCTGACTTTC; d_call: NA; clone_size: NA; j_call: TRBJ2-6; v_call: TRBV19
cdr3_aa: CAISGAVMNTEAFF; cdr3_nt: TGTGCCATCAGTGGGGCAGTCATGAACACTGAAGCTTTCTTT; d_call: NA; clone_size: NA; j_call: TRBJ1-1; v_call: TRBV10-3
cdr3_aa: CASSSLGQNTEAFF; cdr3_nt: TGTGCCAGCAGCTCCCTCGGGCAGAACACTGAAGCTTTCTTT; d_call: NA; clone_size: NA; j_call: TRBJ1-1; v_call: TRBV11-2
cdr3_aa: CASSLRDSEYNEQFF; cdr3_nt: TGCGCCAGCAGCCTCCGGGACAGTGAATACAATGAGCAGTTCTTC; d_call: TRBD1; clone_size: NA; j_call: TRBJ2-1; v_call: TRBV5-1
cdr3_aa: CASRGSGGNSPLHF; cdr3_nt: TGCGCCAGCAGAGGGTCAGGCGGGAATTCACCCCTCCACTTT; d_call: NA; clone_size: NA; j_call: TRBJ1-6; v_call: TRBV10-2
cdr3_aa: CASSQGDSPGEQYF; cdr3_nt: TGTGCCAGCAGCCAAGGTGACAGTCCTGGCGAGCAGTACTTC; d_call: NA; clone_size: NA; j_call: TRBJ2-7; v_call: TRBV4-2
cdr3_aa: CASSLEAVDSNQPQHF; cdr3_nt: TGCGCCAGCAGCTTGGAGGCTGTCGATAGCAATCAGCCCCAGCATTTT; d_call: NA; clone_size: NA; j_call: TRBJ1-5; v_call: TRBV5-1
cdr3_aa: CSVEEEAFF; cdr3_nt: TGCAGCGTTGAAGAAGAAGCTTTCTTT; d_call: NA; clone_size: NA; j_call: TRBJ1-1; v_call: TRBV29-1
cdr3_aa: CACSSRSSYNEQFF; cdr3_nt: TGTGCCTGTAGTAGCCGGAGCTCCTACAATGAGCAGTTCTTC; d_call: NA; clone_size: NA; j_call: TRBJ2-1; v_call: TRBV30
cdr3_aa: CASSQETPRVGGYTF; cdr3_nt: TGCGCCAGCAGCCAAGAGACCCCAAGGGTAGGCGGCTACACCTTC; d_call: NA; clone_size: NA; j_call: TRBJ1-2; v_call: TRBV4-1
cdr3_aa: CASSAKGAVQETQYF; cdr3_nt: TGTGCCAGCAGCGCTAAGGGGGCGGTCCAAGAGACCCAGTACTTC; d_call: TRBD1; clone_size: NA; j_call: TRBJ2-5; v_call: TRBV9
cdr3_aa: CASSLSELYGMDTQYF; cdr3_nt: TGTGCCAGCAGCTTATCGGAGCTTTATGGGATGGATACGCAGTATTTT; d_call: NA; clone_size: once; j_call: TRBJ2-3; v_call: TRBV7-8
cdr3_aa: CATSRDLGLPHGQFF; cdr3_nt: TGTGCCACCAGCAGAGACCTGGGACTCCCCCACGGACAGTTCTTC; d_call: NA; clone_size: NA; j_call: TRBJ2-1; v_call: TRBV15